The 31 T cell receptor beta chains below come from one sample, sequenced in a study of regulatory T cells in long-lasting Graves disease. HTBI primers from iRepertoire and Arm-PCR of CDR3 regions yielded the TCR beta libraries. In TCRdb, the multiplex PCR reads were re-called with MiXCR into one record per CDR3 protein. The sample lists approximately 400,000 distinct CDR3 sequences, about 16% seen once, with approximately 21% in the top ten. The time point: newly diagnosed GD, antithyroid drugs for less than 3 months. Extracted PBMC RNA gave rise to the TCR library. Sequences were derived from peripheral blood mononuclear cells (PBMCs), sampled at new diagnosis, from a patient treated with antithyroid drugs. The receptors shown here come from a female donor with Graves disease.

This clonotype has a count of ten or more. The junction differs from germline at one of its ends, possibly a read error. V usage is TRBV7-7 and J usage is TRBJ2-5; 7 positions match TRBD1. CDR1 and CDR2 (germline): SSHAT, FNYEAQ (reference sequence). The CDR3 runs to 15 residues. The CDR3 DNA reads as TGTGCTAGCAGCGATCACCGGGACAGCCAAGAGACCCAGTACTTC. It encodes CASSDHRDSQETQYF. The full variable domain, its missing parts supplied by reference TRBV7-7 and TRBJ2-5, is GAGVSQSPRYKVTKRGQDVTLRCDPISSHATLYWYQQALGQGPEFLTYFNYEAQPDKSGLPSDRFSAERPEGSISTLTIQRTEQRDSAMYRCASSDHRDSQETQYFGPGTRLLVL.

This clonotype was recorded many times. The CDR3 region has the DNA TGTGCCTGGAGTGGAGGACAGGGAAGGCAGCCCCAGCATTTT. It codes for CAWSGGQGRQPQHF. The gene calls are TRBV30 and TRBJ1-5; 8 positions match TRBD1. Germline V gene data show CDR1 as GTSNPN and CDR2 as SVGIG (reference sequence). CDR3 length: 14 amino acids. V was clipped by 1 base and J by 7 bases; unmatched bases: 6.

This clonotype has just a few counts. The chain is built from TRBV10-3 and TRBJ2-7; the match to TRBD1 covers 10 bases. This CDR3 region has 13 residues. The germline V gene has CDR1 ENHRY and CDR2 SYGVKD. V shed 10 bases, J shed 2 bases, and the junction held 5 bases outside the gene matches. CDR3 in DNA: TGTGCCACCCGGACAGGGGGGGCCTACGAGCAGTACTTC. This gives the protein CATRTGGAYEQYF.

The sample holds many counts of this clonotype. V and J are TRBV10-3 and TRBJ1-1; 8 bases align to TRBD1. Germline V lookup: CDR1 ENHRY, CDR2 SYGVKD. Trimming took 6 bases from V and 6 from J; bases not matched to a gene: 9. CDR3 length: 14 residues. The CDR3 DNA follows: TGTGCCATCAGGACCGGGACAGGACACGCTGAAGCTTTCTTT. The encoded protein is CAIRTGTGHAEAFF.

This clonotype occurred many times. This rearrangement joins TRBV3-1 to TRBJ1-2; no clear D gene. The CDR3 consists of 16 residues. The germline V and J ends were trimmed by 0 bases and 2 bases, with 13 bases remaining between them. In germline, CDR1 is LGHDT, CDR2 YNNKEL (reference sequence). CDR3 sequence (DNA): TGTGCCAGCAGCCAAGATATCGGATTGTCAAACTATGGCTACACCTTC. This codes for CASSQDIGLSNYGYTF.

This clonotype was seen more than once but under ten times. The chain combines TRBV5-6 with TRBJ2-1; TRBD2 matches 11 bases. V gave up 6 bases and J gave up 2 bases; unmatched junction bases: 13. CDR3 size: 18 residues. Germline V gene lookup returns CDR1 SGHDT and CDR2 YYEEEE. CDR3: CASNLGTSGRRAYNEQFF. CDR3 DNA sequence: TGTGCCAGCAACCTCGGGACTAGCGGAAGAAGAGCCTACAATGAGCAGTTCTTC.

This clonotype was found many times. The chain uses TRBV12-3 or TRBV12-4 and TRBJ2-3; 9 bases are shared with TRBD1. J was trimmed by 3 bases and V by 6 bases; bases with no gene match: 16. CDR3 length: 18 amino acids. The CDR3 nucleotides are TGTGCCAGCAGCCAACAACTGGGACAGGGAACTGAGACAGATACGCAGTATTTT. As protein: CASSQQLGQGTETDTQYF.

This clonotype has just a few counts. V gene TRBV29-1 combines with J gene TRBJ2-2; D may be TRBD1 or TRBD2 (5 bases each). The germline V and J ends were trimmed by 4 bases and 6 bases, with 12 bases remaining between them. Germline CDR1 SQVTM, CDR2 ANQGSEA. CDR3 length: 13 residues. The CDR3 DNA sequence: TGCAGCGTTGGGGGGTGGGGTGCCGGGGAGCTGTTTTTT. This codes for CSVGGWGAGELFF.

As for this clonotype: A much larger clone is a single base away; this may be a read error. The chain links TRBV7-9 to TRBJ2-1; D gene ambiguous. From germline, CDR1 is SEHNR and CDR2 FQNEAQ (reference sequence). Trimming shortened V by 3 bases and J by 3 bases, and 3 bases separated the two germline ends. CDR3 length: 12 amino acids. The CDR3 DNA follows: TGTGCCAGCAGCTTCGACTACAATGAGCAGTTCTTC. Protein product: CASSFDYNEQFF.

The chain carries TRBV7-9 and TRBJ2-5; D remains unclear. The ends were cut back, 5 bases at V and 3 bases at J, with 7 bases in the middle. The CDR3 spans 12 residues. The germline CDR1 and CDR2 sequences are SEHNR and FQNEAQ (reference sequence). Here the CDR3 reads CASSRLEETQYF. CDR3 DNA: TGTGCCAGCAGCCGACTGGAAGAGACCCAGTACTTC.

This chain links TRBV5-8 with TRBJ1-1, with 9 bases matching TRBD1. This CDR3 spans 14 amino acids. V lost 4 bases and J lost 7; bases outside the gene matches: 8. Germline V gene lookup returns CDR1 SGHTS and CDR2 YDEGEE. CDR3 nucleotide sequence: TGTGCCAGCAGCCTCAGGACAGGGGAAATTGAAGCTTTCTTT. This translates into CASSLRTGEIEAFF.

In its sample, this clonotype was seen once. The genes are TRBV9 and TRBJ2-3, with a weak D call TRBD2 (5 bases). The germline CDR1 and CDR2 sequences are SGDLS and YYNGEE. The CDR3 is made up of 14 amino acids. Trimming left V 5 bases short and J 4 bases short, with 14 bases between. The CDR3 spells CASSDGLIADTQYF. The CDR3 DNA is TGTGCCAGCAGTGACGGACTCATCGCAGATACGCAGTATTTT.

This rearrangement joins TRBV12-3 or TRBV12-4 to TRBJ2-7; D may correspond to TRBD1 or TRBD2 (5 bases each). This CDR3 is built from 14 residues. The V end lost 6 bases, the J end lost 3 bases, and 15 bases lay between the germline ends. This CDR3 is CASRPGPDNYEQYF. The CDR3 bases are TGTGCCAGCAGACCGGGACCGGACAACTACGAGCAGTACTTC.

Comments on this clonotype: This may come from a read error, since a much larger clone is one base off. The chain employs TRBV5-1 and TRBJ1-4, with D possibly being TRBD1 (5 bases). The V end was cut by 0 bases, the J end by 8 bases, with 11 bases between. Germline loops: CDR1 SGHRS, CDR2 YFSETQ. The CDR3 has 14 residues. The CDR3 is CASSLVGEREKLFF. The CDR3 region has the DNA TGCGCCAGCAGCTTGGTGGGGGAAAGGGAAAAACTGTTTTTT.

This clonotype was observed a handful of times. The chain links TRBV6-1 to TRBJ2-5; D is unresolved. Germline-derived CDR1 and CDR2 are MNHNS and SASEGT. The CDR3 is 12 residues long. Trimming pared 10 bases from V and 3 bases from J, leaving 12 bases between. CDR3 in DNA: TGTGCCACCGCTCCGGGTAAAGAGACCCAGTACTTC. This gives the protein CATAPGKETQYF.

This clonotype was recorded many times. The rearrangement joins TRBV28 to TRBJ1-6; no reliable D call. V was trimmed by 6 bases and J by 11 bases, leaving 14 bases between them. This CDR3 is 13 amino acids long. Germline-derived CDR1 and CDR2 are MDHEN and SYDVKM. CDR3: CASSPGSIPPLHF. The CDR3 nucleotides are TGTGCCAGCAGCCCCGGGTCGATACCACCCCTCCACTTT.

This clonotype was observed at least ten times. The chain carries TRBV27 and TRBJ2-2; D is possibly TRBD2 (5 bases). Trimming took 5 bases from V and 4 from J, leaving 14 bases between them. Germline V gene lookup returns CDR1 MNHEY and CDR2 SMNVEV (reference sequence). This CDR3 has 15 residues. As DNA, the CDR3 is TGTGCCAGCAGTACCCCGCGGACTGGCACCGGGGAGCTGTTTTTT. This translates into CASSTPRTGTGELFF.

The chain combines TRBV13 with TRBJ2-7, with 9 bases fitting TRBD2. The CDR3 loop spans 15 amino acids. The trim removed 4 bases at V and 0 bases at J, leaving 4 bases unmatched. Germline loops: CDR1 PRHDT, CDR2 FYEKMQ (reference sequence). CDR3 DNA: TGTGCCAGCAGCTCCGGACTAGCGAACTCCTACGAGCAGTACTTC. Its protein product is CASSSGLANSYEQYF. Full variable domain (remainder filled in from reference TRBV13 and TRBJ2-7): AAGVIQSPRHLIKEKRETATLKCYPIPRHDTVYWYQQGPGQDPQFLISFYEKMQSDKGSIPDRFSAQQFSDYHSELNMSSLELGDSALYFCASSSGLANSYEQYFGPGTRLTVT.

This clonotype came up many times. V is TRBV11-2 and J is TRBJ2-7; a possible D gene is TRBD1 (6 bases). The V gene's germline CDR1 is SGHAT and CDR2 FQNNGV. V was trimmed by 1 base and J by 7 bases, leaving 14 bases between them. The CDR3 spans 14 residues. The CDR3 loop is CASSLGWDNEEQYF. The CDR3 coding sequence is TGTGCCAGCAGCTTAGGGTGGGACAACGAGGAGCAGTACTTC.

This clonotype was seen many times. The rearrangement uses TRBV7-3 and TRBJ1-1; 8 bases are a match to TRBD1. The germline V gene has CDR1 SGHTA and CDR2 FQGTGA. CDR3 length equals 18 residues. Germline trimming cut 2 bases from V and 1 base from J; bases unmatched to any gene: 12. The CDR3 protein is CASSLRAGGAVSNTEAFF. DNA of the CDR3: TGTGCCAGCAGCTTACGAGCAGGGGGCGCAGTATCGAACACTGAAGCTTTCTTT.

This clonotype was recorded many times. The rearrangement joins TRBV4-1 to TRBJ1-4, with a possible D match to TRBD1 (5 bases). Germline V lookup: CDR1 MGHRA, CDR2 YSYEKL. The CDR3 loop spans 16 amino acids. With 7 bases removed from V and 8 bases from J, the gap between germline ends came to 23 bases. The CDR3 spells CASKHTRGYGREKLFF. The CDR3 DNA follows: TGCGCCAGCAAACACACGCGGGGGTATGGTCGAGAAAAACTGTTTTTT.

The table lists this clonotype with many counts. The chain uses TRBV2 and TRBJ2-7; a weak D match, TRBD2 (6 bases). CDR3 length: 15 amino acids. Germline CDR1 reads SNHLY; CDR2 reads FYNNEI. Between the trimmed V and J ends, which lost 7 bases and 3 bases, there was a span of 19 bases. The CDR3 region is CASNGGTFQVYEQYF. The CDR3 DNA reads TGTGCCAGCAACGGCGGGACCTTTCAGGTCTACGAGCAGTACTTC.

The chain combines TRBV30 with TRBJ1-4, with D perhaps TRBD1 (5 bases). Germline lookup yields CDR1 GTSNPN and CDR2 SVGIG (reference sequence). This CDR3 is 13 amino acids long. V dropped 5 bases and J dropped 11 bases, with 18 bases sitting between them. The CDR3 coding sequence is TGTGCCTGGCGCTTTGGGGCGTCGGAGAAACTGTTTTTT. Amino acid sequence: CAWRFGASEKLFF.

This clonotype was recorded at least ten times. The chain couples TRBV28 to TRBJ1-6; TRBD1 matches at 9 bases. V shed 3 bases and J 14 bases; nucleotides not matched to a gene: 8. The V gene's germline CDR1 is MDHEN and CDR2 SYDVKM. The CDR3 loop spans 14 amino acids. The CDR3 DNA follows: TGTGCCAGCAGTTTGCTACAGGGGGCTCAAACCCTCCACTTT. Translation gives CASSLLQGAQTLHF.

This clonotype was seen repeatedly, ten times or more. The gene calls are TRBV28 and TRBJ1-1; 7 bases are a match to TRBD1. Germline CDR1 reads MDHEN; CDR2 reads SYDVKM. This CDR3 has 14 residues. V lost 6 bases, J lost 4 bases, and 8 bases stayed unmatched. The CDR3: CASSGQESGTEAFF. The CDR3 coding sequence is TGTGCCAGCAGCGGACAGGAGAGTGGCACTGAAGCTTTCTTT.

This clonotype was detected many times. V usage is TRBV28 and J usage is TRBJ1-2; 8 bases agree with TRBD1. Germline-derived CDR1 and CDR2 are MDHEN and SYDVKM. CDR3 size: 16 residues. Unmatched junction bases numbered 15, after V lost 5 bases and J lost 7 bases. Written as DNA, the CDR3 is TGTGCCAGCAGTCTAACGCCCGGGACAGGTTGGTCTGGCTACACCTTC. The encoded protein is CASSLTPGTGWSGYTF.

This clonotype was recorded a few times. The chain employs TRBV20-1 and TRBJ2-1, with 7 bases aligning to TRBD2. The CDR3 length is 15 residues. Germline V gives CDR1 DFQATT, CDR2 SNEGSKA (reference sequence). The V segment lost 0 bases and the J segment 4 bases; nucleotides outside the gene matches: 6. CDR3 sequence (DNA): TGCAGTGCTAGAGATCGTCCAGCGGGATACAATGAGCAGTTCTTC. It translates to CSARDRPAGYNEQFF.

In this sample, this clonotype turned up many times. The chain uses TRBV7-9 and TRBJ2-1, with TRBD2 as a possible D gene (5 bases). CDR3 length equals 14 residues. Trimming removed 3 bases from V and 0 bases from J, with 6 bases in between. In germline, CDR1 is SEHNR, CDR2 FQNEAQ (reference sequence). The CDR3 protein is CASSFAGSYNEQFF. DNA for the CDR3: TGTGCCAGCAGCTTTGCGGGCTCCTACAATGAGCAGTTCTTC.

In its sample, this clonotype was seen many times. The chain links TRBV19 to TRBJ1-1; no definite D call. The germline V gene has CDR1 LNHDA and CDR2 SQIVND (reference sequence). This CDR3 comprises 13 residues. Trimming pared 3 bases from V and 0 bases from J, leaving 5 bases between. The DNA of the CDR3 is TGTGCCAGTAGTATGGCGATGAACACTGAAGCTTTCTTT. Its protein product is CASSMAMNTEAFF.

Many counts were recorded for this clonotype. The V and J genes are TRBV20-1 and TRBJ2-3, with 9 positions matching TRBD2. This CDR3 spans 18 amino acids. Trimming took 3 bases from V and 1 from J; bases not matched to a gene: 14. Germline CDR1 is DFQATT and CDR2 is SNEGSKA (reference sequence). CDR3: CSARSPLAGTARTDTQYF. CDR3 in DNA: TGCAGTGCTAGGTCTCCCCTAGCGGGGACAGCTCGCACAGATACGCAGTATTTT.

This clonotype was recorded at least ten times. The V call is TRBV6-1, the J call TRBJ2-1, with 9 bases that match TRBD1. Germline V gene data show CDR1 as MNHNS and CDR2 as SASEGT. This CDR3 comprises 12 residues. V lost 7 bases, J lost 15 bases, and 10 bases stayed unmatched. CDR3 DNA: TGTGCCAGCACCCCGGGACAGGGACGGCTGTTCTTC. Translating gives CASTPGQGRLFF.